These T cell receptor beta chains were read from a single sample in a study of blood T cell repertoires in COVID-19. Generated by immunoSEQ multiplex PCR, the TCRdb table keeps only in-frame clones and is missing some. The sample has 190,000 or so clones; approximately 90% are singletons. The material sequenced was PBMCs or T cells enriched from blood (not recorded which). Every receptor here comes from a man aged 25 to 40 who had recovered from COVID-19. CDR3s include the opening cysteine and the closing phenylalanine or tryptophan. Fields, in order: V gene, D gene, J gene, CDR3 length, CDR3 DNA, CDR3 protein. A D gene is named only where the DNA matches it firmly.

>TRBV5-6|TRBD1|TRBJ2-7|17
TGTGCCAGCAGCTTCCTGGACAGGGAAAAGGGATCCTACGAGCAGTACTTC
CASSFLDREKGSYEQYF
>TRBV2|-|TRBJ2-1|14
TGTGCCAGCAGTGAATGGACAGATTACAATGAGCAGTTCTTC
CASSEWTDYNEQFF
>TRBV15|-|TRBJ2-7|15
TGTGCCACCAGCAGATCTGGTGGGGCCCCCTACGAGCAGTACTTC
CATSRSGGAPYEQYF
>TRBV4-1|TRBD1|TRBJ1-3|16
TGCGCCAGCAGCCAAGAAGACAGGGGATCTGGAAACACCATATATTTT
CASSQEDRGSGNTIYF
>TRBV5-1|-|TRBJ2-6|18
TGCGCCAGCAGTCTAGAGGCACAGGGAGCCTCTGGGGCCAACGTCCTGACTTTC
CASSLEAQGASGANVLTF
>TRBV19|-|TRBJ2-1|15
TGTGCCAGTAGTATAGGCAGGGAAAAGTACAATGAGCAGTTCTTC
CASSIGREKYNEQFF
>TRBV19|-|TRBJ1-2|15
TGTGCCAGTAGTGAAGCAGCCGGGACTAAGTATGGCTACACCTTC
CASSEAAGTKYGYTF
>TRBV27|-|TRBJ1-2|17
TGTGCCAGCAGTTTACTGGGCAGGGTAGCTCTAGGGTATGGCTACACCTTC
CASSLLGRVALGYGYTF
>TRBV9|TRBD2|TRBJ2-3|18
TGTGCCAGCAGCATGGACGGACTAGCGGGAGGGGTCACAGATACGCAGTATTTT
CASSMDGLAGGVTDTQYF
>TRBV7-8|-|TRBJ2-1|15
TGTGCCAGCATTACCCCGGGACTGGGTTACAATGAGCAGTTCTTC
CASITPGLGYNEQFF
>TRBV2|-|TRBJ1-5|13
TGTGCCAGCAAGAGGGAGAGCAATCAGCCCCAGCATTTT
CASKRESNQPQHF
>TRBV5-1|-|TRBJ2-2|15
TGCGCCAGCAGCTCTCCGGGACATAACACCGGGGAGCTGTTTTTT
CASSSPGHNTGELFF
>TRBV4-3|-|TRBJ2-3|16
TGCGCCAGCAGCCAAGATATCACGGTTAGCACAGATACGCAGTATTTT
CASSQDITVSTDTQYF
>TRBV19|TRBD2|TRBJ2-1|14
TGTGCCAGCAAAACCGGGACTAGCGTCAATGAGCAGTTCTTC
CASKTGTSVNEQFF
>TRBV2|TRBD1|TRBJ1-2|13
TGTGCCAGCAGTGCGGGACAGAACTATGGCTACACCTTC
CASSAGQNYGYTF
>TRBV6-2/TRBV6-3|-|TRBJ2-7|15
TGTGCCAGCAGTTACTCGGGACACTTATCCTACGAGCAGTACTTC
CASSYSGHLSYEQYF
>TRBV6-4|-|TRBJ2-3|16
TGTGCCAGCAGTAGAACAGGGACTACTAGCACAGATACGCAGTATTTT
CASSRTGTTSTDTQYF
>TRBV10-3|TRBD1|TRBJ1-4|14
TGTGCCATCAGATCGGGACAGGCGAATGAAAAACTGTTTTTT
CAIRSGQANEKLFF
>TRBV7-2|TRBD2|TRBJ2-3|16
TGTGCCAGCAGCTTAGCCGGGGGGGCCTTCACAGATACGCAGTATTTT
CASSLAGGAFTDTQYF
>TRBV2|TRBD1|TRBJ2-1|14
TGTGCCAGCAGTCCCGGGACAGGGGGCAGGGAGCAGTTCTTC
CASSPGTGGREQFF
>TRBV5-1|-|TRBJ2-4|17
TGCGCCAGCAGCTCTGGGGGAGGCCCCCTAGCCAAAAACATTCAGTACTTC
CASSSGGGPLAKNIQYF
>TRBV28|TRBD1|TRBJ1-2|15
TGTGCCAGCAGTCCAACTGGACAGGGAGGCTATGGCTACACCTTC
CASSPTGQGGYGYTF
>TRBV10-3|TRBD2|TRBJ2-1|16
TGTGCCATCAGTTCTAGCGGGAGGACGAAAAACAATGAGCAGTTCTTC
CAISSSGRTKNNEQFF
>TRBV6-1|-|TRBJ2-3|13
TGTGCCAGCAGTGAATTCCAGGAAGGTACGCAGTATTTT
CASSEFQEGTQYF